These 14 T cell receptor beta chains share one sample of origin, sequenced in a study of T cell changes during pregnancy in multiple sclerosis. Assay used: immunoSEQ multiplex PCR; TCRdb lists only in-frame clones, some missing. The table records around 62,000 clones, roughly 87% of them present only once. The specimen comprised peripheral blood, sampled in the first trimester of pregnancy. These receptor sequences come from a female donor with multiple sclerosis, enrolled in a pregnancy study.

The chain couples TRBV7-8 to TRBJ1-2; 9 nucleotides agree with TRBD1. The germline V gene encodes CDR1 SGHVS and CDR2 FQNEAQ. The CDR3 extends over 14 amino acids. V shed 5 bases, J shed 7 bases, and the junction held 8 bases outside the gene matches. The CDR3 bases are TGTGCCAGCAGCGAGAGGACAGGGGACCTTGGCTACACCTTC. This gives the protein CASSERTGDLGYTF.

This rearrangement joins TRBV7-2 to TRBJ1-3, with D possibly matching TRBD1 (5 bases). The CDR3 spans 15 residues. V gave up 5 bases and J gave up 7 bases, with 18 bases separating them. The germline CDR1 and CDR2 sequences are SGHTA and FQGNSA. The CDR3 DNA reads as TGTGCCAGCAGCCCCGAAGGGCAGGGCCGGAACACCATATATTTT. The encoded protein is CASSPEGQGRNTIYF.

DNA of the CDR3: TGTGCCAGCAGCTTATCTTGGACAGTCTACGAGCAGTACTTC. Amino acids: CASSLSWTVYEQYF. The chain is built from TRBV7-2 and TRBJ2-7, with D maybe TRBD1 (6 bases). V lost 2 bases to trimming and J lost 3 bases, with 11 bases between them. Germline CDR1 is SGHTA and CDR2 is FQGNSA. This CDR3 is 14 amino acids long.

The V and J genes are TRBV7-2 and TRBJ1-6, with D uncertain. Germline V gives CDR1 SGHTA, CDR2 FQGNSA. V gave up 3 bases and J gave up 14 bases, with 11 bases separating them. CDR3 size: 12 residues. CDR3 protein: CASSFYTGSLHF. The CDR3 DNA follows: TGTGCCAGCAGCTTTTACACGGGATCCCTCCACTTT.

The gene calls are TRBV7-8 and TRBJ2-1; 10 bases fit TRBD2. V was clipped by 0 bases and J by 7 bases; unmatched bases: 15. The germline CDR1 and CDR2 sequences are SGHVS and FQNEAQ. CDR3 length: 19 residues. The CDR3 DNA sequence: TGTGCCAGCAGCTTAGCGGGTCCCCGAACTAGCGGGGCCGGGAATGAGCAGTTCTTC. Amino acids: CASSLAGPRTSGAGNEQFF.

The chain joins TRBV5-5 to TRBJ1-6; D is possibly TRBD1 (5 bases). Germline loops: CDR1 SGHKS, CDR2 YYEKEE (reference sequence). Between the trimmed V and J ends, which lost 4 bases and 8 bases, there was a span of 13 bases. The length of the CDR3 is 14 residues. The CDR3 DNA reads as TGTGCCAGCAGCCCAGGCAGGGTAGATTCACCCCTCCACTTT. This codes for CASSPGRVDSPLHF.

The rearrangement links TRBV5-1 to TRBJ1-2; tentatively, D is TRBD1 (5 bases). CDR3 length equals 14 residues. Germline values: CDR1 SGHRS, CDR2 YFSETQ. V lost 4 bases to trimming and J lost 4 bases, with 14 bases between them. The CDR3: CASSDIGGTYGYTF. The CDR3 DNA reads TGCGCCAGCAGCGACATCGGAGGGACCTATGGCTACACCTTC. Filled out from reference TRBV5-1 and TRBJ1-2, the complete variable domain reads KAGVTQTPRYLIKTRGQQVTLSCSPISGHRSVSWYQQTPGQGLQFLFEYFSETQRNKGNFPGRFSGRQFSNSRSEMNVSTLELGDSALYLCASSDIGGTYGYTFGSGTRLTVV.

V is TRBV4-3 and J is TRBJ1-2, with D hard to call. Per germline, CDR1 LGHNA and CDR2 YSLEER. This CDR3 has 16 amino acids. V dropped 0 bases and J dropped 0 bases, with 11 bases sitting between them. The DNA of the CDR3 is TGCGCCAGCAGCCAAGATTATGCAGGAACTAACTATGGCTACACCTTC. Protein product: CASSQDYAGTNYGYTF.

The rearrangement joins TRBV30 to TRBJ2-7, with a weak D call TRBD2 (5 bases). The CDR3 extends over 12 amino acids. With 4 bases removed from V and 0 bases from J, the gap between germline ends came to 7 bases. Germline V gives CDR1 GTSNPN, CDR2 SVGIG (reference sequence). The CDR3, as DNA: TGTGCCTGGAATCGGGGCTCCTACGAGCAGTACTTC. This encodes CAWNRGSYEQYF.

The V call is TRBV5-1, the J call TRBJ2-7; tentatively, D is TRBD1 (6 bases). Trimming left V 0 bases short and J 5 bases short, with 24 bases between. The CDR3 has 18 residues. The V gene's germline CDR1 is SGHRS and CDR2 YFSETQ. CDR3 region: CASSLAGRVISQGNEQYF. The CDR3 nucleotides are TGCGCCAGCAGCTTGGCGGGTAGGGTCATTTCACAGGGCAACGAGCAGTACTTC.

The gene calls are TRBV14 and TRBJ1-1; possibly TRBD1 for D (5 bases). CDR1 SGHDN and CDR2 FVKESK come from the germline V gene. CDR3 length equals 13 residues. V lost 4 bases and J lost 4, with 10 bases in between. CDR3: CASSLTELTEAFF. CDR3 DNA sequence: TGTGCCAGCAGCCTGACAGAGCTCACTGAAGCTTTCTTT.

The chain uses TRBV27 and TRBJ2-7; no definite D call. CDR3 length: 12 residues. Germline CDR1 is MNHEY and CDR2 is SMNVEV (reference sequence). V was cut by 5 bases and J by 0 bases, with 5 bases left in between. CDR3 in DNA: TGTGCCAGCAGTCCCTCCTCCTACGAGCAGTACTTC. Residues: CASSPSSYEQYF.

This clone was recorded once. The V call is TRBV4-3, the J call TRBJ1-2; D is uncertain. Looked up from germline, CDR1 is LGHNA and CDR2 is YSLEER. This CDR3 comprises 13 residues. Between the trimmed V and J ends, which lost 0 bases and 4 bases, there was a span of 6 bases. The chain's CDR3 is CASSQENSYGYTF. As DNA, the CDR3 is TGCGCCAGCAGCCAAGAAAACAGCTATGGCTACACCTTC.

The rearrangement links TRBV29-1 to TRBJ1-2; perhaps TRBD1 as D (6 bases). Trimming removed 0 bases at V and 4 bases at J, with 12 bases between. Germline V CDR1 and CDR2: SQVTM, ANQGSEA. This CDR3 has 14 residues. In DNA form, the CDR3 reads TGCAGCGTTGAAGAGCCACAGGGATTCTATGGCTACACCTTC. It encodes CSVEEPQGFYGYTF.